A single sample is the source of the 22 T cell receptor beta chains below, sequenced in a study of CD8 T cells in ankylosing spondylitis. Their antigens remain unidentified. Findings and limits, study-wide: Ankylosing spondylitis blood seemed to carry a telltale TCR beta motif made of roughly 8 highly homologous variants.

Using its own MiXCR run on the 5' RACE reads, TCRdb lists one record per CDR3 protein. The table has hundreds of thousands of distinct CDR3 sequences, approximately 10% seen once. Sequenced sample: blood, either unsorted or a sorted T cell fraction (not recorded which). The receptors here all came from a male donor with ankylosing spondylitis.

This chain joins TRBV7-2 and TRBJ2-7; 8 nucleotides line up with TRBD1. The CDR3 has 14 amino acids. Trimming cost V 1 base and J 7 bases; bases outside gene matches: 6. Germline V gives CDR1 SGHTA, CDR2 FQGNSA. The CDR3 nucleotides read TGTGCCAGCAGCTTAGAGACAGGGGAAATAGAGCAGTACTTC. This encodes CASSLETGEIEQYF. The whole variable domain, filled in from reference TRBV7-2 and TRBJ2-7, reads GAGVSQSPSNKVTEKGKDVELRCDPISGHTALYWYRQSLGQGLEFLIYFQGNSAPDKSGLPSDRFSAERTGGSVSTLTIQRTQQEDSAVYLCASSLETGEIEQYFGPGTRLTVT.

The chain carries TRBV20-1 and TRBJ2-7; possibly TRBD1 or TRBD2 for D (6 bases each). V gave up 6 bases and J gave up 10 bases, with 16 bases separating them. CDR1 and CDR2 (germline): DFQATT, SNEGSKA (reference sequence). There are 11 residues in the CDR3. The CDR3 sequence is CSALRGGRQYF. The CDR3 coding sequence is TGCAGTGCCCTCCGAGGGGGGAGACAGTACTTC.

This clonotype has at least ten counts. The chain links TRBV18 to TRBJ2-7, with D perhaps TRBD2 (5 bases). Germline values: CDR1 KGHSH, CDR2 LQKENI. The ends were cut back, 3 bases at V and 0 bases at J, with 9 bases in the middle. The CDR3 is 14 residues long. The CDR3 protein is CASSPAGPSYEQYF. The CDR3 bases are TGTGCCAGCTCACCCGCGGGCCCCTCCTACGAGCAGTACTTC. Drawing the rest from reference TRBV18 and TRBJ2-7, the complete variable domain is NAGVMQNPRHLVRRRGQEARLRCSPMKGHSHVYWYRQLPEEGLKFMVYLQKENIIDESGMPKERFSAEFPKEGPSILRIQQVVRGDSAAYFCASSPAGPSYEQYFGPGTRLTVT.

This clonotype was detected only a few times. The chain links TRBV7-2 to TRBJ1-5; D call uncertain. Germline CDR1 reads SGHTA; CDR2 reads FQGNSA. The CDR3 sequence is 13 residues long. Trimming left V 2 bases short and J 5 bases short, with 7 bases between. The CDR3: CASSLMYYQPQHF. For the CDR3, the DNA is TGTGCCAGCAGCTTAATGTATTATCAGCCCCAGCATTTT.

The chain couples TRBV10-3 to TRBJ1-5, with 9 bases fitting TRBD1. V shed 3 bases and J 0 bases; nucleotides not matched to a gene: 6. The CDR3 contains 17 residues. CDR1 ENHRY and CDR2 SYGVKD come from the germline V gene. The CDR3 nucleotides are TGTGCCATCAGTGACCGGACAGGGGCCGATAGCAATCAGCCCCAGCATTTT. Translated, it gives CAISDRTGADSNQPQHF.

This clonotype came up a few times. The chain combines TRBV20-1 with TRBJ2-5; TRBD2 is a possible D gene (5 bases). The CDR3 spans 15 residues. Trimming took 4 bases from V and 5 from J, leaving 20 bases between them. Germline V gene data show CDR1 as DFQATT and CDR2 as SNEGSKA (reference sequence). CDR3 DNA sequence: TGCAGTGCTATTTCGGGATTATCAAAGGTGGAGACCCAGTACTTC. It is translated as CSAISGLSKVETQYF.

In its sample, this clonotype was seen many times. This chain links TRBV29-1 with TRBJ1-1; a weak D match, TRBD1 (5 bases). V was shortened by 4 bases and J by 1 base, with 10 bases between the two germline ends. This CDR3 region has 13 residues. Per the germline V gene, CDR1 is SQVTM and CDR2 is ANQGSEA. CDR3 sequence: CSVAWDPNTEAFF. CDR3 DNA: TGCAGCGTTGCCTGGGACCCGAACACTGAAGCTTTCTTT.

The table lists this clonotype with a few counts. The chain carries TRBV20-1 and TRBJ2-1; D is perhaps TRBD1 or TRBD2 (5 bases each). The CDR3 is 15 residues long. Trimming cost V 3 bases and J 0 bases, with 12 bases left between them. CDR1 and CDR2 from the germline V gene are DFQATT and SNEGSKA (reference sequence). The CDR3 loop reads CSARRGRSSYNEQFF. The CDR3 nucleotides are TGCAGTGCTAGGAGGGGTCGGAGCTCCTACAATGAGCAGTTCTTC.

As concerns this clonotype: An end of the junction does not agree with germline; a read error may underlie this. V and J are TRBV20-1 and TRBJ1-6; D is ambiguous. From germline, CDR1 is DFQATT and CDR2 SNEGSKA (reference sequence). The CDR3 consists of 12 residues. The CDR3 bases are TGCAGTGCCAGAGACCAAATGTCACCCCTCCACTTT. This codes for CSARDQMSPLHF.

V gene TRBV6-2 or TRBV6-3 combines with J gene TRBJ2-7; perhaps TRBD1 as D (6 bases). This CDR3 spans 14 amino acids. The V gene lost 7 bases and the J gene lost 3 bases, with 16 bases spanning the gap. Germline CDR1 reads MNHEY; CDR2 reads SVGEGT. The CDR3 bases are TGTGCCAGCACCCCCCAGGGGCCGGGCTACGAGCAGTACTTC. Amino acids: CASTPQGPGYEQYF.

This clonotype was found a few times. This rearrangement joins TRBV5-1 to TRBJ2-2; D remains unclear. V lost 0 bases and J lost 4, with 7 bases in between. CDR3 length equals 14 residues. Germline V gives CDR1 SGHRS, CDR2 YFSETQ. The CDR3 nucleotides are TGCGCCAGCAGCTTGGTTGCCTTCACCGGGGAGCTGTTTTTT. It yields the protein CASSLVAFTGELFF.

This clonotype appeared many times. This chain uses TRBV7-2 with TRBJ2-5; the D call may be TRBD1 or TRBD2 (5 bases each). The germline V gene has CDR1 SGHTA and CDR2 FQGNSA. The CDR3 totals 14 residues. Trimming left V 6 bases short and J 2 bases short, with 13 bases between. As DNA, the CDR3 is TGTGCCAGCAGTCTCGGGGCTGGGCAAGAGACCCAGTACTTC. Residues: CASSLGAGQETQYF. The complete variable domain, with remaining parts taken from reference TRBV7-2 and TRBJ2-5, reads GAGVSQSPSNKVTEKGKDVELRCDPISGHTALYWYRQSLGQGLEFLIYFQGNSAPDKSGLPSDRFSAERTGGSVSTLTIQRTQQEDSAVYLCASSLGAGQETQYFGPGTRLLVL.

This clonotype occurred many times. The chain is built from TRBV12-3 or TRBV12-4 and TRBJ1-2, with D uncertain. Deletions cut 8 bases from V and 4 bases from J, with 11 bases between. The length of the CDR3 is 12 residues. CDR3 nucleotides: TGTGCCAGCGCGGAGGGCAGCTATGGCTACACCTTC. Protein product: CASAEGSYGYTF.

CDR3 in amino acids: CSASDLKTWELFF. The CDR3 bases are TGCAGTGCTTCAGACCTGAAAACCTGGGAACTGTTTTTT. V gene TRBV20-1 combines with J gene TRBJ1-4; D not resolved. The V and J ends lost 5 bases and 12 bases respectively, with 19 bases between them. Germline V gene data show CDR1 as DFQATT and CDR2 as SNEGSKA (reference sequence). The CDR3 totals 13 residues.

The chain combines TRBV4-3 with TRBJ2-7, with TRBD2 as a possible D gene (6 bases). The V gene lost 1 base and the J gene lost 3 bases, with 13 bases spanning the gap. Looked up from germline, CDR1 is LGHNA and CDR2 is YSLEER. CDR3 length equals 15 residues. CDR3 amino acids: CASSQGPGDDYEQYF. In nucleotides, the CDR3 is TGCGCCAGCAGCCAAGGTCCGGGGGACGACTACGAGCAGTACTTC.

The chain couples TRBV11-3 to TRBJ2-5; D may correspond to TRBD1 or TRBD2 (5 bases each). Germline CDR1 reads SGHNT; CDR2 reads YENEEA. The CDR3 loop spans 12 amino acids. V was shortened by 4 bases and J by 6 bases, with 9 bases between the two germline ends. CDR3 region: CASSSGPQTQYF. For the CDR3, the DNA is TGTGCCAGCAGCTCGGGACCGCAGACCCAGTACTTC.

This chain connects TRBV5-1 to TRBJ1-6; perhaps TRBD1 as D (5 bases). Germline V lookup: CDR1 SGHRS, CDR2 YFSETQ. CDR3 length: 16 amino acids. V lost 0 bases and J 3 bases, leaving 10 bases between the germline ends. Here the CDR3 reads CASSLESTGYNSPLHF. DNA for the CDR3: TGCGCCAGCAGCTTGGAATCCACAGGCTATAATTCACCCCTCCACTTT.

The V gene is TRBV7-2, the J gene TRBJ2-7; D not certain. CDR1 SGHTA and CDR2 FQGNSA come from the germline V gene. The CDR3 loop spans 14 amino acids. V lost 3 bases to trimming and J lost 0 bases, with 9 bases between them. CDR3 sequence (DNA): TGTGCCAGCAGCTTTGCGGAAAGCTCCTACGAGCAGTACTTC. It is translated as CASSFAESSYEQYF.

This clonotype turned up a few times. The chain recombines TRBV9 with TRBJ2-7; weak D call: TRBD1 (7 bases). The CDR3 length is 14 residues. From germline, CDR1 is SGDLS and CDR2 YYNGEE. V lost 0 bases and J 4 bases, leaving 11 bases between the germline ends. CDR3 nucleotide sequence: TGTGCCAGCAGCGTAGTCCCAGGGGGGTACGAGCAGTACTTC. This codes for CASSVVPGGYEQYF.

The chain employs TRBV6-1 and TRBJ2-7; TRBD2 might be the D (5 bases). Germline V gene lookup returns CDR1 MNHNS and CDR2 SASEGT. The CDR3 is 17 residues long. Trimming took 6 bases from V and 4 from J, leaving 25 bases between them. The CDR3 coding sequence is TGTGCCAGCAGACATCCCCGAGGCCGGGATACGGGGTACGAGCAGTACTTC. It encodes CASRHPRGRDTGYEQYF.

This clonotype was detected ten times or more. This chain links TRBV29-1 with TRBJ2-6, with a tentative D call TRBD2 (6 bases). The CDR3 covers 14 residues. Per germline, CDR1 SQVTM and CDR2 ANQGSEA. The V end lost 3 bases, the J end lost 2 bases, and 8 bases lay between the germline ends. CDR3 DNA sequence: TGCAGCGTTGAGCGGGGAACTGGGGCCAACGTCCTGACTTTC. It yields the protein CSVERGTGANVLTF.

This clonotype was seen a few times. The chain is built from TRBV12-3 or TRBV12-4 and TRBJ2-3, with TRBD1 identical over 9 bases. This CDR3 spans 16 amino acids. With 2 bases clipped from V and 4 bases from J, the junction kept 7 bases outside the gene matches. CDR3 sequence (DNA): TGTGCCAGCAGTTTAAGACAGGGGGGTATGGCAGATACGCAGTATTTT. As protein: CASSLRQGGMADTQYF.